This T cell receptor beta chain was captured in a study of vaccination and CD4 T cells after COVID-19. The wider study: The study collected post-vaccine samples a median approximately 70 days after dose two, with a range of 14 to 241. The authors used overlapping spike peptides from SARS-CoV-2, HCoV-NL63, HCoV-OC43 and HCoV-229E to stimulate cells.

The CDR3 extends over 18 amino acids. CDR1 is MGHDK, CDR2 SYGVNS, per germline. Trimming at V came to 1 base and at J to 0 bases, leaving 7 bases not matched to a gene. To note about this clonotype: Antigen specificity is unknown.

As to treatment: roughly 10-day PBMC culture with coronavirus spike peptide pools or control peptides (ViraFEST assay). CD4+ T cells that came from the unexposed donor were collected before the COVID-19 pandemic (2011-2018). With fresh IL-2 medium, half the medium was replaced on days 3 and 7. The Oncomine TCR Beta short-read assay generated sequence data from the DNA of cultured CD4+ T cells. TCRdb reprocessed the PCR reads with MiXCR, giving one entry per CDR3 protein. The top ten clones hold about 32% of a sample with under 5,500 distinct CDR3 sequences, around 63% of them seen once. This chain uses TRBV25-1 with TRBJ1-3; 9 bases are a match to TRBD1. The clonotype was recovered from a human donor in good health. Sequences were obtained from CD4+ T cells from blood, cultured in vitro. The DNA for the CDR3 is TGTGCCAGCAGTGAATTCGGACAGGGGAGGCACTCTGGAAACACCATATATTTT. The encoded protein is CASSEFGQGRHSGNTIYF.